This TCR beta chain was recorded in a study of breast tumors, draining lymph nodes, adjacent tissues. Findings and limits, study-wide: That most tumor T cells come from lymph nodes remained unproven. Compared with basal-like, luminal-like tumors shared significantly more repertoire with nontumor tissue. Tumor repertoires ranked between lymph nodes and nontumor tissue in diversity, with V and J gene preferences. The data were judged consistent with most tumor T cells coming from lymph node and expanding in tumor.

Comments on this clonotype: Its target is unknown.

This CDR3 is built from 16 residues. The V segment lost 1 base and the J segment 1 base; nucleotides outside the gene matches: 4. Germline CDR1 LNHNV, CDR2 YYDKDF (reference sequence). MiXCR, applied by TCRdb to the multiplex PCR reads, yields one record per CDR3 protein. Of 11,000 or so distinct CDR3 sequences in the sample, around 34% were seen once. The chain joins TRBV15 to TRBJ2-5; 9 nucleotides line up with TRBD1. Material: breast tumor tissue. This clonotype was obtained from a female donor with breast cancer. Some clones in this sample may be carry-over from other donors' samples. Written as DNA, the CDR3 is TGTGCCACCAGCAGAGGGGACAGGGCCCTCCAAGAGACCCAGTACTTC. Translating gives CATSRGDRALQETQYF.